These 7 T cell receptor beta chains came from one sample sequenced in a study of identical twins. TCRdb re-called the 5' RACE reads through MiXCR, storing one row per CDR3 protein. The table records roughly 1,500,000 distinct CDR3 sequences, around 33% of them present only once. The sample taken for sequencing was cord blood. These receptor sequences come from a newborn girl in good health.

The gene calls are TRBV25-1 and TRBJ2-5; tentatively, D is TRBD2 (6 bases). There are 16 residues in the CDR3. Between the trimmed V and J ends, which lost 8 bases and 1 base, there was a span of 20 bases. The germline gives CDR1 MGHDK, CDR2 SYGVNS. In DNA, the CDR3 is TGTGCCAGCGCAGTGACCTTCGGGACTCTCCAAGAGACCCAGTACTTC. Protein product: CASAVTFGTLQETQYF.

The chain has TRBV6-2 or TRBV6-3 and TRBJ2-1; D is perhaps TRBD1 (6 bases). Trimming shortened V by 9 bases and J by 8 bases, and 17 bases separated the two germline ends. The CDR3 consists of 13 residues. The germline V gene encodes CDR1 MNHEY and CDR2 SVGEGT. DNA for the CDR3: TGTGCCAGTAGGGGGTGGCTCTTCGATGAGCAGTTCTTC. It translates to CASRGWLFDEQFF.

This clonotype was recorded many times. The chain is built from TRBV7-2 and TRBJ2-3, with TRBD2 identical over 10 bases. CDR1 SGHTA and CDR2 FQGNSA come from the germline V gene. V shed 4 bases and J 4 bases; nucleotides not matched to a gene: 2. The CDR3 loop spans 14 amino acids. The CDR3 DNA reads TGTGCCAGCAGCTCCGGGACTAGCGCAGATACGCAGTATTTT. It specifies CASSSGTSADTQYF.

V usage is TRBV18 and J usage is TRBJ2-3; 8 bases fit TRBD2. Germline trimming cut 2 bases from V and 0 bases from J; bases unmatched to any gene: 7. Germline V gene data show CDR1 as KGHSH and CDR2 as LQKENI. The CDR3 length is 17 residues. DNA of the CDR3: TGTGCCAGCTCACCAAGGGGAACTAGCGGCAGCACAGATACGCAGTATTTT. Residues: CASSPRGTSGSTDTQYF.

The chain carries TRBV20-1 and TRBJ2-1; 7 nucleotides match TRBD2. The CDR3 contains 17 residues. CDR1 and CDR2 from the germline V gene are DFQATT and SNEGSKA (reference sequence). Trimming at V came to 2 bases and at J to 2 bases, leaving 12 bases not matched to a gene. The CDR3 DNA follows: TGCAGTGCTAGACCCATCTCAACTAGCGTGGCCTACAATGAGCAGTTCTTC. This translates into CSARPISTSVAYNEQFF.

This clonotype was counted only a few times. V and J are TRBV7-2 and TRBJ2-1; TRBD2 matches at 10 bases. The V gene's germline CDR1 is SGHTA and CDR2 FQGNSA. The CDR3 spans 15 residues. Trimming removed 5 bases from V and 10 bases from J; junction bases left unmatched: 11. This chain's CDR3 is CASSVGTSVTGEQFF. The CDR3, as DNA: TGTGCCAGCAGCGTAGGGACTAGCGTTACGGGGGAGCAGTTCTTC.

This clonotype was found a few times. This chain links TRBV28 with TRBJ2-3; D is undetermined. CDR1 is MDHEN and CDR2 is SYDVKM in the germline V gene. Trimming took 3 bases from V and 9 from J, leaving 10 bases between them. This CDR3 comprises 12 residues. For the CDR3, the DNA is TGTGCCAGCAGTTTGGAACGTACCACGCAGTATTTT. This sequence encodes CASSLERTTQYF.